Presented here are 28 T cell receptor beta chains from one specimen sequenced in a study of blood T cell repertoires in COVID-19. Produced via immunoSEQ multiplex PCR; TCRdb's table is partial and in-frame only. The repertoire holds a few hundred thousand clones, around nine tenths seen once, with more than 4% in the top ten. The source material was PBMCs or T cells enriched from blood (not recorded which). The receptor source for this set is a woman between 25 and 40 years old who had been exposed to COVID-19.

The rearrangement links TRBV30 to TRBJ1-5; 9 bases fit TRBD1. Unmatched junction bases numbered 4, after V lost 2 bases and J lost 11 bases. CDR1 and CDR2 from the germline V gene are GTSNPN and SVGIG (reference sequence). The CDR3 consists of 12 residues. As DNA, the CDR3 is TGTGCCTGGAGTACCGACAGGGGGGCCCAGCATTTT. Translating gives CAWSTDRGAQHF.

A single count supports this clone. The chain is built from TRBV5-1 and TRBJ2-3; maybe TRBD1 (5 bases). Per the germline V gene, CDR1 is SGHRS and CDR2 is YFSETQ. Trimming pared 6 bases from V and 8 bases from J, leaving 10 bases between. This CDR3 region has 11 residues. Here the CDR3 reads CASKGEITQYF. As DNA, the CDR3 is TGCGCCAGCAAAGGGGAAATTACGCAGTATTTT. The whole variable domain, remainder taken from reference TRBV5-1 and TRBJ2-3, is KAGVTQTPRYLIKTRGQQVTLSCSPISGHRSVSWYQQTPGQGLQFLFEYFSETQRNKGNFPGRFSGRQFSNSRSEMNVSTLELGDSALYLCASKGEITQYFGPGTRLTVL.

Here the CDR3 DNA reads TGTGCCAGCAGCGTAGCAGGGGGACAGGGGGTATCCTACAATGAGCAGTTCTTC. It yields the protein CASSVAGGQGVSYNEQFF. This chain links TRBV9 with TRBJ2-1; 11 bases are shared with TRBD1. Germline V gene sequence: CDR1 SGDLS, CDR2 YYNGEE. The CDR3 is made up of 18 amino acids. V trimming: 0 bases; J trimming: 1 base; junction bases outside the gene matches: 6.

This clone was counted a single time. V and J are TRBV5-1 and TRBJ2-7, with D unclear. V lost 1 base, J lost 4 bases, and 6 bases lay in between. The germline V gene has CDR1 SGHRS and CDR2 YFSETQ. This CDR3 is 12 amino acids long. This chain's CDR3 is CASSLFPYEQYF. The CDR3 coding sequence is TGCGCCAGCAGCTTGTTCCCGTACGAGCAGTACTTC.

The V call is TRBV5-8, the J call TRBJ1-5; 8 positions match TRBD1. Germline V CDR1 and CDR2: SGHTS, YDEGEE. J was trimmed by 4 bases and V by 4 bases; bases with no gene match: 7. The CDR3 spans 15 residues. CDR3 in amino acids: CASSPLDRENQPQHF. The CDR3 DNA follows: TGTGCCAGCAGCCCCTTGGACAGGGAGAATCAGCCCCAGCATTTT. The complete variable domain, with remaining parts taken from reference TRBV5-8 and TRBJ1-5, reads EAGVTQSPTHLIKTRGQQATLRCSPISGHTSVYWYQQALGLGLQFLLWYDEGEERNRGNFPPRFSGRQFPNYSSELNVNALELEDSALYLCASSPLDRENQPQHFGDGTRLSIL.

This sequence joins TRBV5-1 and TRBJ1-2; 7 nucleotides agree with TRBD1. The V gene end was trimmed by 1 base and the J gene end by 10 bases; junction bases not matched to a gene: 7. CDR1 and CDR2 (germline): SGHRS, YFSETQ. This CDR3 region has 13 residues. CDR3 sequence reads: CASSLTGERHYTF. DNA of the CDR3: TGCGCCAGCAGCTTGACAGGGGAGCGTCACTACACCTTC.

The genes are TRBV27 and TRBJ2-7; D may be TRBD2 (5 bases). In germline, CDR1 is MNHEY, CDR2 SMNVEV (reference sequence). Deletions cut 7 bases from V and 0 bases from J, with 16 bases between. CDR3 size: 15 residues. CDR3 nucleotides: TGTGCCAGCACCCCGATTACGGGGTCCTCCTACGAGCAGTACTTC. It is translated as CASTPITGSSYEQYF.

The chain has TRBV6-5 and TRBJ1-6; no firm D call. This CDR3 contains 10 residues. CDR1 is MNHEY and CDR2 is SVGAGI in the germline V gene. The V end lost 8 bases, the J end lost 9 bases, and 5 bases lay between the germline ends. CDR3 coding DNA: TGTGCCAGCTTCGGTTCACCCCTCCACTTT. Residues: CASFGSPLHF.

The rearrangement links TRBV10-2 to TRBJ1-2; 9 bases agree with TRBD1. CDR3 length: 14 residues. The germline gives CDR1 WSHSY, CDR2 SAAADI. With 7 bases clipped from V and 3 bases from J, the junction kept 6 bases outside the gene matches. The CDR3, as DNA: TGCGCCAGCAAGTGGGGACAGGGCGACTATGGCTACACCTTC. Its protein product is CASKWGQGDYGYTF.

The chain joins TRBV5-5 to TRBJ1-4, with D perhaps TRBD1 (5 bases). This CDR3 comprises 15 residues. Germline V gene data show CDR1 as SGHKS and CDR2 as YYEKEE (reference sequence). V was shortened by 5 bases and J by 5 bases, with 16 bases between the two germline ends. The CDR3 spells CASRNGHGSNEKLFF. CDR3 DNA sequence: TGTGCCAGCAGGAATGGACACGGCTCGAATGAAAAACTGTTTTTT.

As concerns this clone: At the DNA level, this CDR3 is encoded by other sequences in the same sample as well. This chain uses TRBV3-1 (or the pseudogene TRBV3-2) with TRBJ2-1; D unclear. The germline V and J ends were trimmed by 0 bases and 2 bases, with 8 bases remaining between them. CDR1 LGHDT and CDR2 YNNKEL come from the germline V gene (reference sequence). The CDR3 extends over 15 amino acids. Written as DNA, the CDR3 is TGTGCCAGCAGCCAAGAGGCTGGCCCCTACAATGAGCAGTTCTTC. It is translated as CASSQEAGPYNEQFF.

The chain is built from TRBV27 and TRBJ1-6; D remains ambiguous. CDR3 size: 13 residues. Trimming cost V 4 bases and J 7 bases, with 8 bases left between them. The germline CDR1 and CDR2 sequences are MNHEY and SMNVEV (reference sequence). CDR3 in DNA: TGTGCCAGCAGTTACAGTTTGAATTCACCCCTCCACTTT. It encodes CASSYSLNSPLHF.

V and J are TRBV6-6 and TRBJ1-1; 8 bases align to TRBD1. The CDR3 covers 15 residues. The germline V gene has CDR1 MNHNY and CDR2 SVGAGI (reference sequence). The trim removed 6 bases at V and 1 base at J, leaving 7 bases unmatched. CDR3 amino acids: CASSPAGTGNTEAFF. Written as DNA, the CDR3 is TGTGCCAGCAGCCCCGCCGGGACAGGGAACACTGAAGCTTTCTTT.

This sequence joins TRBV3-1 (or the pseudogene TRBV3-2) and TRBJ2-3; D perhaps matches TRBD1 (5 bases). The CDR3 spans 16 residues. Trimming removed 0 bases at V and 3 bases at J, with 13 bases between. CDR1 and CDR2 from the germline V gene are LGHDT and YNNKEL (reference sequence). The CDR3 sequence: CASSQEGARLTDTQYF. CDR3 DNA: TGTGCCAGCAGCCAAGAAGGGGCCCGCCTGACAGATACGCAGTATTTT.

J is TRBJ1-1 and V is TRBV11-3, with D perhaps matching TRBD1 (6 bases). Germline V gene lookup returns CDR1 SGHNT and CDR2 YENEEA. The V end was cut by 7 bases, the J end by 5 bases, with 11 bases between. This CDR3 comprises 12 residues. Here the CDR3 reads CASTTQGTEAFF. As DNA, the CDR3 is TGTGCCAGCACGACACAGGGAACTGAAGCTTTCTTT.

The V call is TRBV19, the J call TRBJ2-3; D ambiguous. The CDR3 spans 14 residues. V dropped 8 bases and J dropped 3 bases, with 15 bases sitting between them. Germline V gene sequence: CDR1 LNHDA, CDR2 SQIVND (reference sequence). The CDR3 here is CASSDRLYTDTQYF. The DNA for the CDR3 is TGTGCCAGTTCCGACCGACTTTATACAGATACGCAGTATTTT.

The chain links TRBV29-1 to TRBJ2-5; TRBD2 aligns across 9 bases. Germline V gene lookup returns CDR1 SQVTM and CDR2 ANQGSEA. V was clipped by 4 bases and J by 7 bases; unmatched bases: 19. CDR3 length: 17 amino acids. CDR3 in DNA: TGCAGCGTTGCCTCGGGACTTAGCGGGGGACGCTCCAGGACCCAGTACTTC. It yields the protein CSVASGLSGGRSRTQYF.

The chain recombines TRBV19 with TRBJ1-4; D is perhaps TRBD1 (5 bases). CDR1 and CDR2 from the germline V gene are LNHDA and SQIVND (reference sequence). The germline V and J ends were trimmed by 3 bases and 5 bases, with 13 bases remaining between them. The CDR3 loop spans 15 amino acids. The CDR3 protein is CASSMGGGENEKLFF. The CDR3 DNA reads as TGTGCCAGTAGTATGGGGGGAGGGGAAAATGAAAAACTGTTTTTT.

This chain links TRBV4-2 with TRBJ2-7; D is unclear. Germline V CDR1 and CDR2: LGHNA, YNFKEQ. CDR3 length: 13 amino acids. Deletions cut 1 base from V and 1 base from J, with 5 bases between. This CDR3 reads CASSQGSSYEQYF. DNA for the CDR3: TGTGCCAGCAGCCAAGGTAGTTCCTACGAGCAGTACTTC.

The chain carries TRBV5-1 and TRBJ1-5; TRBD1 aligns across 7 bases. This CDR3 region has 16 residues. Germline loops: CDR1 SGHRS, CDR2 YFSETQ. V was clipped by 1 base and J by 3 bases; unmatched bases: 7. The chain's CDR3 is CASSLTGARDNQPQHF. The CDR3 DNA reads TGCGCCAGCAGCTTGACAGGGGCTCGCGACAATCAGCCCCAGCATTTT.

The rearrangement uses TRBV27 and TRBJ2-7; 10 nucleotides agree with TRBD1. Germline CDR1 MNHEY, CDR2 SMNVEV (reference sequence). This CDR3 is 15 amino acids long. V was pared by 3 bases and J by 3 bases, with 5 bases of the junction left unmatched. The CDR3 DNA reads TGTGCCAGCAGTTTTAAAGGACAGGGGGTCTACGAGCAGTACTTC. The encoded protein is CASSFKGQGVYEQYF.

The chain links TRBV29-1 to TRBJ2-7, with D maybe TRBD1 (6 bases). CDR3 length: 14 amino acids. V dropped 0 bases and J dropped 5 bases, with 14 bases sitting between them. Germline V gene data show CDR1 as SQVTM and CDR2 as ANQGSEA. CDR3 nucleotides: TGCAGCGTTGAAGAGTCACAGGGAGTCGACGAGCAGTACTTC. It codes for CSVEESQGVDEQYF.

The chain uses TRBV5-1 and TRBJ2-7, with 15 bases fitting TRBD2. Per germline, CDR1 SGHRS and CDR2 YFSETQ. Trimming removed 4 bases from V and 3 bases from J; junction bases left unmatched: 5. The CDR3 contains 16 residues. This CDR3 is CASSSRTSGGGYEQYF. The CDR3 region has the DNA TGCGCCAGCAGCAGCCGGACTAGCGGGGGGGGCTACGAGCAGTACTTC. The variable domain in full, with the rest retrieved from reference TRBV5-1 and TRBJ2-7, is KAGVTQTPRYLIKTRGQQVTLSCSPISGHRSVSWYQQTPGQGLQFLFEYFSETQRNKGNFPGRFSGRQFSNSRSEMNVSTLELGDSALYLCASSSRTSGGGYEQYFGPGTRLTVT.

This clone has more than one count but fewer than ten. The chain carries TRBV19 and TRBJ2-5; 7 nucleotides line up with TRBD2. Germline V CDR1 and CDR2: LNHDA, SQIVND (reference sequence). The CDR3 has 14 residues. V shed 7 bases and J 3 bases; nucleotides not matched to a gene: 8. In nucleotides, the CDR3 is TGTGCCAGTACCCTTGGGGGGGAGGAAGAGACCCAGTACTTC. This translates into CASTLGGEEETQYF.

V usage is TRBV5-5 and J usage is TRBJ1-2; 9 bases line up with TRBD1. CDR1 is SGHKS, CDR2 YYEKEE, per germline (reference sequence). Trimming cost V 0 bases and J 7 bases; bases outside gene matches: 13. This CDR3 has 17 residues. The CDR3 here is CASSLAPVDRGGGGYTF. The CDR3 region has the DNA TGTGCCAGCAGCTTGGCCCCCGTGGACAGGGGAGGAGGTGGCTACACCTTC.

This clone was counted a single time. The V call is TRBV10-3, the J call TRBJ2-1; tentatively, D is TRBD2 (6 bases). CDR1 and CDR2 (germline): ENHRY, SYGVKD. The CDR3 contains 15 residues. V lost 4 bases to trimming and J lost 0 bases, with 10 bases between them. CDR3 sequence: CAISADGGSYNEQFF. The CDR3, as DNA: TGTGCCATCAGTGCGGACGGGGGCTCCTACAATGAGCAGTTCTTC.

V usage is TRBV14 and J usage is TRBJ1-4; possibly TRBD1 for D (5 bases). This CDR3 has 15 residues. The V gene's germline CDR1 is SGHDN and CDR2 FVKESK. V lost 0 bases and J lost 8, with 13 bases in between. The chain's CDR3 is CASSQDAAGLEKLFF. The CDR3 DNA is TGTGCCAGCAGCCAAGATGCGGCAGGGCTAGAAAAACTGTTTTTT.

Only a few counts were recorded for this clone. This chain uses TRBV5-1 with TRBJ1-1; D may be TRBD1 (6 bases). Germline CDR1 and CDR2: SGHRS and YFSETQ. V lost 4 bases and J 11 bases, leaving 18 bases between the germline ends. This CDR3 is 13 amino acids long. This CDR3 is CASSQETGLRAFF. CDR3 nucleotides: TGCGCCAGCAGCCAAGAAACAGGGTTGCGGGCTTTCTTT.